This T cell receptor (beta chain) stems from a study of early T cells in non-severe SARS-CoV-2 infection. Study details: Unpaired chains resulted from sequencing bulk RNA of unsorted whole blood. General observations from the study: VDJdb-based annotation leaned toward anti-spike CD8 responses and missed private and CD4 specificities.

Points on this clonotype: Its antigen remains unknown.

Individual cDNA molecules received unique molecular identifiers. Via MiXCR, TCRdb re-called the 5' RACE reads, giving one row per CDR3 protein. The table has 100,000 to 120,000 distinct CDR3 sequences, 9.5% to 13% seen once. V gave up 2 bases and J gave up 6 bases, with 10 bases separating them. This CDR3 contains 14 residues. The germline CDR1 and CDR2 sequences are KGHSH and LQKENI. This receptor was identified in an adult who was a healthcare worker with PCR-confirmed SARS-CoV-2 infection or an uninfected control (not recorded which). Sample: whole blood. V is TRBV18 and J is TRBJ1-4; D may be TRBD1 (6 bases). In DNA form, the CDR3 reads TGTGCCAGCTCACCAACAGGGTTAGATGAAAAACTGTTTTTT. This sequence encodes CASSPTGLDEKLFF.